This T cell receptor (beta chain) was identified during a study of beta chain features in type 1 diabetes. Study information: Comparable age, gender and cell yields were observed in patients relative to healthy donors.

The investigators reverse transcribed all of the isolated RNA, so they sequenced expressed TCRB transcripts. Some 3.3 million reads was the average for naive, central memory and regulatory T cell samples. Libraries were prepared by immunoSEQ multiplex PCR; TCRdb keeps only in-frame clonotypes and omits some of them. The table has hundreds of thousands of clones, 15% to 20% seen once. This clone has a handful of counts. The target antigen is unknown. The CDR3 is made up of 14 amino acids. Germline CDR1 and CDR2: SEHNR and FQNEAQ (reference sequence). Trimming pared 1 base from V and 1 base from J, leaving 4 bases between. Naive, central memory, regulatory and stem cell-like memory cells within the CD4+ compartment were sorted using CD45RO/CCR7/CD25/CD127/CD95/CD27. Regarding the study as a whole: For type 1 diabetes patients, VDJ junctions showed fewer insertions and more deletions.

The sequencing sample was made of naive CD4+ T cells from blood. This clonotype was sampled from a woman aged 18-29 years in good health. The J gene is TRBJ2-2, the V gene TRBV7-9; D is ambiguous. The CDR3 DNA reads as TGTGCCAGCAGCTTAGGGGAGAACACCGGGGAGCTGTTTTTT. Amino acid sequence: CASSLGENTGELFF.